The text below deals with one TCR beta chain. These data come from a study of blood T cell repertoires in COVID-19. The wider study: Material from acute and convalescent COVID-19 was sourced from the United States, Italy and Spain. Sample material is recorded as cDNA or gDNA derived from T cells, B-cell-depleted T cells, or PBMCs.

Original analysis: Reference gene primer amplification yielded estimated nucleated cell counts. Sequencing used immunoSEQ multiplex PCR; TCRdb keeps in-frame clones, though not all of them. That table furnishes V, J and clone size, whereas the DNA furnished D and trimming. The sample holds over 85,000 clones; about 80% are singletons and the top ten take around 2.1%. The CDR3 has 13 amino acids. Germline loops: CDR1 SGHAT, CDR2 FQNNGV. J lost 6 bases, V lost 4 bases, and 4 bases had no gene match. Sequenced: peripheral blood. This chain uses TRBV11-2 with TRBJ1-2; 8 nucleotides align to TRBD1. The sequence came from a woman in her seventies with acute or convalescent COVID-19. This CDR3 is CASSYQGAHGYTF. DNA of the CDR3: TGTGCCAGCAGCTATCAGGGGGCCCATGGCTACACCTTC.